The rows below give T cell receptor beta chains drawn from one sample of a study of cytomegalovirus exposure and HLA in healthy donors. The assay was immunoSEQ multiplex PCR, and TCRdb's table has in-frame clones only and misses some. In the table there are 180,000 or so clones, about 75% of which are singletons. Sequencing was done on a sample of PBMCs. The source of these receptors is a middle-aged woman in good health and CMV-seropositive. Both conserved end residues are trimmed from each CDR3.

TRBJ1-1 TRBV6-5 ASSLTGDTEAF
TRBJ2-7 TRBV11-2 ASSLGDRDLEYEQY
TRBJ1-5 TRBV18 ASSQGEPQPQH
TRBJ2-1 TRBV4-2 ASSQEVAGAPLLDNEQF
TRBJ2-1 TRBV29-1 SVLNDRYNEQF
TRBJ2-7 TRBV6-6 ASSRSRQGDEQY
TRBJ1-1 TRBV5-1 ASSQRQQPNTEAF
TRBJ2-1 TRBV28 ASSLGGASTYNEQF
TRBJ2-1 TRBV4-2 ASSSNPLAGFYNEQF
TRBJ1-2 TRBV21-1 ASSRIDRWGHGYT
TRBJ1-1 TRBV7-6 ASSLGPGTGDTEAF
TRBJ1-1 TRBV7-2 ASSLVSVRQNTEAF
TRBJ2-7 TRBV7-9 ASSLRRTPTTSYEQY
TRBJ1-2 TRBV7-9 ASSSLGVDRDYGYT
TRBJ2-1 TRBV7-2 ASSLGGPTDFEQF
TRBJ2-7 TRBV7-3 ASSLREASGYEQY
TRBJ2-2 TRBV7-7 ASSPVRTGELF
TRBJ2-5 TRBV10-3 AISEMGLAKETQY
TRBJ2-7 TRBV11-2 ASSLGEDRDEQY